These 19 T cell receptor beta chains were sequenced from one sample in a study of tumor T cells in aggressive B-cell lymphoma. Assay: immunoSEQ multiplex PCR; the TCRdb copy retains only in-frame clones and omits some. The data show approximately 6,800 clones, approximately 85% seen once. The sample taken for sequencing was tumor tissue. The receptors come from an adult with diffuse large B cell lymphoma. Some clones in this sample may be carry-over from other donors' samples.

The V gene is TRBV4-1, the J gene TRBJ2-7; 8 bases fit TRBD1. After removal of 1 base from V and 3 bases from J, the junction contained 14 bases not matched to a gene. CDR3 length: 18 residues. CDR1 and CDR2 from the germline V gene are MGHRA and YSYEKL. The CDR3 DNA reads TGCGCCAGCAGCCAAGCAGGTCTGTTCCAGGGGGCTTTCTACGAGCAGTACTTC. Residues: CASSQAGLFQGAFYEQYF.

The rearrangement uses TRBV12-5 and TRBJ2-7; D might be TRBD1 (5 bases). The CDR3 extends over 16 amino acids. CDR1 and CDR2 (germline): LGHNT, FRNRAP. V was cut by 5 bases and J by 1 base, with 18 bases left in between. CDR3 sequence reads: CASGPPPTAHSYEQYF. The CDR3 DNA follows: TGTGCTAGTGGTCCCCCACCGACAGCACATTCCTACGAGCAGTACTTC.

This rearrangement joins TRBV9 to TRBJ2-2, with 8 positions matching TRBD2. Germline CDR1 and CDR2: SGDLS and YYNGEE. J gave up 0 bases and V 4 bases, and 2 bases lay outside the gene matches. The CDR3 runs to 15 residues. The CDR3 loop is CASSLSGANTGELFF. DNA of the CDR3: TGTGCCAGCAGCCTTAGCGGGGCGAACACCGGGGAGCTGTTTTTT.

CDR3 region: CASSFAISGGLSGANVLTF. For the CDR3, the DNA is TGCGCCAGCAGCTTCGCTATCTCAGGGGGCCTCTCTGGGGCCAACGTCCTGACTTTC. The V call is TRBV5-1, the J call TRBJ2-6; 8 bases match TRBD1. CDR1 is SGHRS and CDR2 is YFSETQ in the germline V gene. The CDR3 consists of 19 residues. Trimming removed 2 bases from V and 0 bases from J; junction bases left unmatched: 10.

The rearrangement uses TRBV28 and TRBJ2-5; 7 bases agree with TRBD1. Germline CDR1 MDHEN, CDR2 SYDVKM. Trimming took 5 bases from V and 5 from J; bases not matched to a gene: 2. This CDR3 contains 12 residues. CDR3 sequence reads: CASSPTGETQYF. In DNA, the CDR3 is TGTGCCAGCAGTCCGACAGGGGAGACCCAGTACTTC.

Concerning this clone: Germline is not matched at one junction end, which may reflect a read error. The rearrangement links TRBV2 to TRBJ2-7; 10 nucleotides align to TRBD1. CDR1 and CDR2 from the germline V gene are SNHLY and FYNNEI. The CDR3 runs 15 residues. CDR3 sequence (DNA): TGTGCCGGCAGCGACCGGGACAGGGGTCTGTACGAGCAGTACTTC. Its protein is CAGSDRDRGLYEQYF.

The chain is built from TRBV7-2 and TRBJ2-2; 9 nucleotides line up with TRBD1. Germline V gene data show CDR1 as SGHTA and CDR2 as FQGNSA. The junction had 4 bases not matched to a gene; V was cut back by 4 bases and J by 7 bases. The CDR3 covers 14 residues. The CDR3 region has the DNA TGTGCCAGCAGCTATCGACAGGGGGTCGGGGAGCTGTTTTTT. As protein: CASSYRQGVGELFF.

The chain links TRBV2 to TRBJ2-7, with 10 bases lining up with TRBD2. CDR1 SNHLY and CDR2 FYNNEI come from the germline V gene. This CDR3 has 15 residues. V was pared by 4 bases and J by 5 bases, with 8 bases of the junction left unmatched. The CDR3 here is CASSVGAGGNHEQYF. The CDR3 bases are TGTGCCAGCAGTGTCGGAGCGGGGGGGAATCACGAGCAGTACTTC.

The chain links TRBV15 to TRBJ1-2; no clear D gene. The V end was cut by 5 bases, the J end by 2 bases, with 12 bases between. The CDR3 is 14 residues long. Looked up from germline, CDR1 is LNHNV and CDR2 is YYDKDF (reference sequence). The CDR3 region has the DNA TGTGCCACCAGCCGGGCGGAGGGAAACTATGGCTACACCTTC. Its translation is CATSRAEGNYGYTF. Based on the CDR3 plus reference TRBV15 and TRBJ1-2, the full variable domain is DAMVIQNPRYQVTQFGKPVTLSCSQTLNHNVMYWYQQKSSQAPKLLFHYYDKDFNNEADTPDNFQSRRPNTSFCFLDIRSPGLGDTAMYLCATSRAEGNYGYTFGSGTRLTVV.

CDR3: CASSNRVSEQYF. DNA of the CDR3: TGTGCCAGCAGCAACAGGGTTTCCGAGCAGTACTTC. This sequence joins TRBV7-2 and TRBJ2-5; maybe TRBD1 (6 bases). The end of the DNA aligns better with TRBJ2-7, so the J call may be wrong. The germline V gene encodes CDR1 SGHTA and CDR2 FQGNSA. This CDR3 is 12 amino acids long.

The table lists this clone with a count of one. The V and J genes are TRBV9 and TRBJ1-4; D not certain. Germline CDR1 SGDLS, CDR2 YYNGEE. Trimming removed 4 bases from V and 3 bases from J, with 10 bases in between. This CDR3 comprises 14 residues. The DNA for the CDR3 is TGTGCCAGCAGCCTTACACCCTCTAATGAAAAACTGTTTTTT. Amino acids: CASSLTPSNEKLFF.

A remark on this clone: An end of the junction differs from the germline gene, which may be a read error. The V call is TRBV7-9, the J call TRBJ2-6; a weak D match, TRBD2 (6 bases). Looked up from germline, CDR1 is SEHNR and CDR2 is FQNEAQ (reference sequence). CDR3 length: 18 residues. For the CDR3, the DNA is TGTGCCAGCAGCCCTCCTAGCGCCGCACCCTCTGGGGCCAACGTTCTGACTTTC. As protein: CASSPPSAAPSGANVLTF.

The rearrangement joins TRBV7-6 to TRBJ1-1, with 9 nucleotides matching TRBD1. The CDR3 covers 13 residues. Germline CDR1 and CDR2: SGHVS and FNYEAQ. Germline trimming cut 5 bases from V and 12 bases from J; bases unmatched to any gene: 10. Here the CDR3 reads CASSLGGDREPFF. The CDR3 nucleotides are TGTGCCAGCAGCCTCGGGGGGGACAGGGAACCTTTCTTT.

The V gene is TRBV6-1, the J gene TRBJ1-2, with TRBD1 matching 10 bases. The CDR3 runs to 15 residues. Trimming took 0 bases from V and 4 from J; bases not matched to a gene: 2. Per the germline V gene, CDR1 is MNHNS and CDR2 is SASEGT. The CDR3 region has the DNA TGTGCCAGCAGTGAAGCGGGGACAGGGGTCTATGGCTACACCTTC. The encoded protein is CASSEAGTGVYGYTF.

V gene TRBV11-1 combines with J gene TRBJ1-4; D not certain. Germline V CDR1 and CDR2: SGHAT, FQDESV (reference sequence). There are 15 residues in the CDR3. The V end was cut by 3 bases, the J end by 7 bases, with 15 bases between. The CDR3 is CASSFGLGFGEKLFF. In DNA, the CDR3 is TGTGCCAGCAGCTTTGGACTCGGATTTGGTGAAAAACTGTTTTTT.

This chain uses TRBV7-8 with TRBJ2-7; 9 positions match TRBD2. CDR1 is SGHVS and CDR2 is FQNEAQ in the germline V gene. This CDR3 spans 13 amino acids. The ends lost 6 bases at V and 6 bases at J; junction bases unmatched: 6. The CDR3 region has the DNA TGTGCCAGCAGTTTTACGACTAGCGGCGAGCAGTACTTC. Amino acid sequence: CASSFTTSGEQYF. Variable domain in full (rest from reference TRBV7-8 and TRBJ2-7): GAGVSQSPRYKVAKRGQDVALRCDPISGHVSLFWYQQALGQGPEFLTYFQNEAQLDKSGLPSDRFFAERPEGSVSTLKIQRTQQEDSAVYLCASSFTTSGEQYFGPGTRLTVT.

The CDR3 DNA reads as TGTGCCAGCAGCTCTGACAGGGGTAGGAACGAGCAGTACTTC. Amino acid sequence: CASSSDRGRNEQYF. This sequence joins TRBV7-2 and TRBJ2-7, with 8 bases matching TRBD1. Germline CDR1 reads SGHTA; CDR2 reads FQGNSA. This CDR3 spans 14 amino acids. The ends lost 4 bases at V and 5 bases at J; junction bases unmatched: 7.

V and J are TRBV5-4 and TRBJ2-2, with 8 bases matching TRBD2. Germline V lookup: CDR1 SGHNT, CDR2 YYREEE (reference sequence). This CDR3 is built from 15 residues. The V segment lost 5 bases and the J segment 5 bases; nucleotides outside the gene matches: 8. This chain's CDR3 is CASRMERERTGELFF. The CDR3 nucleotides read TGTGCCAGCAGAATGGAGCGGGAGCGGACCGGGGAGCTGTTTTTT.

The chain is built from TRBV6-5 and TRBJ2-5; D might be TRBD2 (5 bases). V was clipped by 2 bases and J by 11 bases, with 21 bases between them. This CDR3 region has 15 residues. Germline V CDR1 and CDR2: MNHEY, SVGAGI. CDR3 amino acids: CASSYQPGVGMEQYF. In nucleotides, the CDR3 is TGTGCCAGCAGTTACCAACCCGGTGTCGGGATGGAGCAGTACTTC.